These 26 T cell receptor beta chains originate from one sample sequenced in a study of cytomegalovirus exposure and HLA in healthy donors. PCR involved 60 Vbeta and 13 Jbeta primers. The repertoire was sequenced with immunoSEQ multiplex PCR; TCRdb's copy has only in-frame clones and lacks some. Of 140,000 or so clones listed, approximately 80% are singletons. The sample comprised PBMCs. All receptors derive from a boy aged 2 to 10 in good health and CMV-seronegative.

The chain joins TRBV6-1 to TRBJ2-5; 9 bases fit TRBD1. This CDR3 region has 15 residues. The V gene end was trimmed by 6 bases and the J gene end by 7 bases; junction bases not matched to a gene: 12. Germline CDR1 and CDR2: MNHNS and SASEGT. The CDR3 nucleotides are TGTGCCAGCAGGCTAAGGACAGGGGAGGTATGGACCCAGTACTTC. Amino acid sequence: CASRLRTGEVWTQYF.

The V call is TRBV6-5, the J call TRBJ1-4, with unresolved D. The CDR3 is 11 amino acids. V gave up 7 bases and J gave up 7 bases, with 7 bases separating them. In germline, CDR1 is MNHEY, CDR2 SVGAGI. CDR3 nucleotide sequence: TGTGCCAGCACCGAGAGTGAAAAACTGTTTTTT. The encoded protein is CASTESEKLFF.

The V gene is TRBV19, the J gene TRBJ2-5, with 7 nucleotides matching TRBD1. This CDR3 region has 14 residues. CDR1 and CDR2 (germline): LNHDA, SQIVND (reference sequence). Trimming cost V 6 bases and J 1 base; bases outside gene matches: 5. The CDR3 sequence: CASSLGQFQETQYF. DNA for the CDR3: TGTGCCAGTAGCCTGGGACAGTTCCAAGAGACCCAGTACTTC.

Written as DNA, the CDR3 is TGTGCCATTTTCTCGGGACAGGTCTTTTATGGCTACACCTTC. Amino acids: CAIFSGQVFYGYTF. V gene TRBV6-5 combines with J gene TRBJ1-2; 8 bases match TRBD1. This CDR3 contains 14 residues. Germline CDR1 reads MNHEY; CDR2 reads SVGAGI. Unmatched junction bases numbered 12, after V lost 10 bases and J lost 5 bases.

This clone has only one observation. The chain couples TRBV19 to TRBJ2-5, with 13 bases lining up with TRBD2. The CDR3 is 17 amino acids. J lost 2 bases, V lost 4 bases, and 7 bases had no gene match. The germline gives CDR1 LNHDA, CDR2 SQIVND (reference sequence). Here the CDR3 reads CASSSWTSGGQQETQYF. CDR3 coding DNA: TGTGCCAGTAGTAGCTGGACTAGCGGGGGACAACAAGAGACCCAGTACTTC.

Written as DNA, the CDR3 is TGTGCCAGCAGCTCACAGGGTTCGTACAATGAGCAGTTCTTC. This encodes CASSSQGSYNEQFF. The chain couples TRBV7-3 to TRBJ2-1; the D gene is possibly TRBD1 (6 bases). The germline V and J ends were trimmed by 4 bases and 4 bases, with 11 bases remaining between them. The CDR3 totals 14 residues. Germline CDR1 is SGHTA and CDR2 is FQGTGA.

The table lists this clone with a count of one. The rearrangement links TRBV7-3 to TRBJ1-2, with a tentative D call TRBD1 (5 bases). Germline assignment: CDR1 SGHTA and CDR2 FQGTGA. The CDR3 length is 15 residues. V gave up 0 bases and J gave up 5 bases, with 13 bases separating them. This CDR3 reads CASSLTGEGYYGYTF. The CDR3 region has the DNA TGTGCCAGCAGCTTAACAGGGGAAGGGTATTATGGCTACACCTTC.

This clone appeared a few times. This chain connects TRBV5-5 to TRBJ1-2; 10 positions match TRBD1. The CDR3 loop spans 18 amino acids. V lost 4 bases, J lost 8 bases, and 20 bases stayed unmatched. CDR1 is SGHKS, CDR2 YYEKEE, per germline (reference sequence). The DNA of the CDR3 is TGTGCCAGCAGCGTACGGACAACCGGGACAGGGGACGTTAGGGGCTACACCTTC. This codes for CASSVRTTGTGDVRGYTF. Complete variable domain (other parts from reference TRBV5-5 and TRBJ1-2): DAGVTQSPTHLIKTRGQQVTLRCSPISGHKSVSWYQQVLGQGPQFIFQYYEKEERGRGNFPDRFSARQFPNYSSELNVNALLLGDSALYLCASSVRTTGTGDVRGYTFGSGTRLTVV.

V is TRBV18 and J is TRBJ2-5; maybe TRBD1 (6 bases). This CDR3 has 15 residues. V was trimmed by 6 bases and J by 2 bases, leaving 16 bases between them. CDR1 is KGHSH, CDR2 LQKENI, per germline. CDR3 coding DNA: TGTGCCAGCTCGGCGCTTATACAGGGTCAAGAGACCCAGTACTTC. Translating gives CASSALIQGQETQYF.

This clone has more than one count but fewer than ten. The CDR3 DNA reads TGTGCCAGCGTATGGGCACCGAACACTGAAGCTTTCTTT. Its translation: CASVWAPNTEAFF. The rearrangement uses TRBV6-5 and TRBJ1-1; D ambiguous. The CDR3 covers 13 residues. Germline CDR1 is MNHEY and CDR2 is SVGAGI. With 8 bases removed from V and 1 base from J, the gap between germline ends came to 11 bases.

The genes are TRBV7-2 and TRBJ2-5; 8 nucleotides agree with TRBD1. Germline assignment: CDR1 SGHTA and CDR2 FQGNSA. The CDR3 contains 15 residues. The V segment lost 6 bases and the J segment 5 bases; nucleotides outside the gene matches: 11. DNA for the CDR3: TGTGCCAGCAGTCACGGTTCAGGGGGCTTGGAGACCCAGTACTTC. It is translated as CASSHGSGGLETQYF.

This clone was recorded once. The chain uses TRBV6-5 and TRBJ2-7; no definite D call. The CDR3 sequence is 13 residues long. Trimming removed 6 bases at V and 3 bases at J, with 12 bases between. The germline CDR1 and CDR2 sequences are MNHEY and SVGAGI. CDR3 nucleotides: TGTGCCAGCAGCCAACATGGCCGCTACGAGCAGTACTTC. Residues: CASSQHGRYEQYF.

The V and J genes are TRBV5-4 and TRBJ2-5; 9 nucleotides match TRBD1. Germline loops: CDR1 SGHNT, CDR2 YYREEE (reference sequence). This CDR3 is 14 amino acids long. The V gene end was trimmed by 5 bases and the J gene end by 5 bases; junction bases not matched to a gene: 7. Here the CDR3 DNA reads TGTGCCAGCAGTCCGACAGGGGGGGTGGAGACCCAGTACTTC. Its translation: CASSPTGGVETQYF. Drawing the rest from reference TRBV5-4 and TRBJ2-5, the complete variable domain is ETGVTQSPTHLIKTRGQQVTLRCSSQSGHNTVSWYQQALGQGPQFIFQYYREEENGRGNFPPRFSGLQFPNYSSELNVNALELDDSALYLCASSPTGGVETQYFGPGTRLLVL.

In its sample, this clone was seen once. The chain uses TRBV9 and TRBJ1-1; D perhaps matches TRBD1 (6 bases). The CDR3 totals 13 residues. Trimming removed 5 bases from V and 4 bases from J, with 12 bases in between. The V gene's germline CDR1 is SGDLS and CDR2 YYNGEE. CDR3 DNA sequence: TGTGCCAGCAGTCTTGGGGGGGCCACTGAAGCTTTCTTT. It is translated as CASSLGGATEAFF.

This chain connects TRBV4-2 to TRBJ2-7; 8 nucleotides line up with TRBD2. Trimming cost V 0 bases and J 3 bases; bases outside gene matches: 10. The CDR3 loop spans 17 amino acids. CDR1 and CDR2 (germline): LGHNA, YNFKEQ. The CDR3 region has the DNA TGTGCCAGCAGCCAAGAAGGTATCAGGGCGGGAGGCTACGAGCAGTACTTC. Protein product: CASSQEGIRAGGYEQYF.

The chain recombines TRBV2 with TRBJ2-1, with D possibly matching TRBD2 (6 bases). V dropped 6 bases and J dropped 7 bases, with 16 bases sitting between them. The CDR3 runs to 14 residues. Per the germline V gene, CDR1 is SNHLY and CDR2 is FYNNEI. CDR3 amino acids: CASSGRRGLNEQFF. The DNA for the CDR3 is TGTGCCAGCAGCGGCCGCCGGGGGTTGAATGAGCAGTTCTTC.

The gene calls are TRBV9 and TRBJ2-5; TRBD2 aligns across 9 bases. There are 17 residues in the CDR3. V lost 4 bases to trimming and J lost 1 base; unmatched junction nucleotides: 11. Looked up from germline, CDR1 is SGDLS and CDR2 is YYNGEE. Here the CDR3 reads CASSPGLAGSSQETQYF. The CDR3 DNA follows: TGTGCCAGCAGCCCGGGACTAGCTGGGTCCAGCCAAGAGACCCAGTACTTC.

The gene calls are TRBV5-5 and TRBJ1-1, with D perhaps TRBD1 (6 bases). The ends were cut back, 4 bases at V and 2 bases at J, with 15 bases in the middle. Germline-derived CDR1 and CDR2 are SGHKS and YYEKEE (reference sequence). The CDR3 loop spans 15 amino acids. CDR3 nucleotide sequence: TGTGCCAGCAGCCGAGACGCCAGGGGCAACACTGAAGCTTTCTTT. This codes for CASSRDARGNTEAFF.

This rearrangement joins TRBV29-1 to TRBJ1-1; D is uncertain. The CDR3 length is 14 residues. V lost 3 bases to trimming and J lost 2 bases, with 13 bases between them. CDR1 and CDR2 (germline): SQVTM, ANQGSEA. CDR3 nucleotide sequence: TGCAGCGTTGAGGTGTGGGGAGGTAACACTGAAGCTTTCTTT. This encodes CSVEVWGGNTEAFF. The full variable domain, rest sourced from reference TRBV29-1 and TRBJ1-1, is SAVISQKPSRDICQRGTSLTIQCQVDSQVTMMFWYRQQPGQSLTLIATANQGSEATYESGFVIDKFPISRPNLTFSTLTVSNMSPEDSSIYLCSVEVWGGNTEAFFGQGTRLTVV.

The chain recombines TRBV7-2 with TRBJ2-1; a possible D gene is TRBD2 (6 bases). CDR1 and CDR2 (germline): SGHTA, FQGNSA. Trimming removed 1 base from V and 5 bases from J, with 15 bases in between. This CDR3 is built from 16 residues. The CDR3 here is CASSLEEGWGNNEQFF. The CDR3 nucleotides read TGTGCCAGCAGCTTAGAGGAGGGGTGGGGTAACAATGAGCAGTTCTTC.

This clone came up once. This sequence joins TRBV5-6 and TRBJ1-1; a possible D gene is TRBD1 (5 bases). The CDR3 is 13 amino acids. V was trimmed by 3 bases and J by 1 base, leaving 7 bases between them. From germline, CDR1 is SGHDT and CDR2 YYEEEE. CDR3 sequence (DNA): TGTGCCAGCAGCTACCAGGGGAACACTGAAGCTTTCTTT. This translates into CASSYQGNTEAFF. Full variable domain (rest looked up from reference TRBV5-6 and TRBJ1-1): DAGVTQSPTHLIKTRGQQVTLRCSPKSGHDTVSWYQQALGQGPQFIFQYYEEEERQRGNFPDRFSGHQFPNYSSELNVNALLLGDSALYLCASSYQGNTEAFFGQGTRLTVV.

Here the CDR3 DNA reads TGCGCCAGCAGCATTGCGACGGAGTCTAGCACAGATACGCAGTATTTT. Amino acids: CASSIATESSTDTQYF. The chain carries TRBV5-1 and TRBJ2-3; D is unresolved. Trimming took off 4 bases at V and 0 bases at J, with 15 bases between the two ends. The germline gives CDR1 SGHRS, CDR2 YFSETQ. There are 16 residues in the CDR3.

This chain connects TRBV15 to TRBJ2-2; possible D gene TRBD1, 5 bases. Germline CDR1 LNHNV, CDR2 YYDKDF (reference sequence). The CDR3 loop spans 16 amino acids. Trimming stripped 0 bases from V and 1 base from J, with 9 bases between. In DNA form, the CDR3 reads TGTGCCACCAGCAGAGAGGTCACAGGGAACACCGGGGAGCTGTTTTTT. Its protein is CATSREVTGNTGELFF.

The chain couples TRBV4-2 to TRBJ2-7; perhaps TRBD2 as D (5 bases). Germline V lookup: CDR1 LGHNA, CDR2 YNFKEQ. The CDR3 totals 14 residues. V dropped 0 bases and J dropped 1 base, with 7 bases sitting between them. This chain's CDR3 is CASSQDRGSYEQYF. CDR3 nucleotides: TGTGCCAGCAGCCAAGACCGAGGGTCCTACGAGCAGTACTTC.

V gene TRBV4-2 combines with J gene TRBJ1-6; 7 positions match TRBD1. CDR1 and CDR2 (germline): LGHNA, YNFKEQ. The V and J ends lost 1 base and 4 bases, in that order; junction bases with no gene match: 4. The CDR3 is 16 amino acids. CDR3 DNA: TGTGCCAGCAGCCAAGCCGCGGGACAGTATAATTCACCCCTCCACTTT. Amino acid sequence: CASSQAAGQYNSPLHF.

This clone has more than one count but fewer than ten. V gene TRBV5-1 combines with J gene TRBJ2-7; perhaps TRBD2 as D (6 bases). Trimming took off 4 bases at V and 4 bases at J, with 27 bases between the two ends. The CDR3 loop spans 18 amino acids. CDR1 and CDR2 from the germline V gene are SGHRS and YFSETQ. CDR3 bases: TGCGCCAGCAGCGGCGGGGTAGTGTCGGGCGCGGGGTTTTACGAGCAGTACTTC. It translates to CASSGGVVSGAGFYEQYF.